This T cell receptor (beta chain) was sequenced for a study of CD8 T cells in ankylosing spondylitis. General study results and limits: In synovial fluid and blood from reactive arthritis, some motif variants were previously reported. Clones tied to disease were said to be significantly enriched in matched ankylosing spondylitis synovial fluid. Typical of ankylosing spondylitis blood, it appeared, was a TCR beta motif of fewer than 10 highly homologous variants.

TCR beta libraries were made by quantitative 5'-RACE with molecular barcodes. Via MiXCR, TCRdb re-called the 5' RACE reads, giving one row per CDR3 protein. The table has about 210,000 distinct CDR3 sequences, more than 5.5% seen once. This clonotype was recorded many times. Its target is unknown. This sequence was found in a male donor with ankylosing spondylitis. Material: blood, either unsorted or a sorted T cell fraction (not recorded which).

For the CDR3, the DNA is TGTGCCAGCAGTGAAAGGGTCGGGGACCCCCAGGAGCCCCAGCATTTT. It encodes CASSERVGDPQEPQHF. J is TRBJ1-5 and V is TRBV2, with a tentative D call TRBD1 (5 bases). The CDR3 is 16 amino acids. V was trimmed by 2 bases and J by 8 bases, leaving 19 bases between them. Per germline, CDR1 SNHLY and CDR2 FYNNEI. Complete variable domain (other parts from reference TRBV2 and TRBJ1-5): EPEVTQTPSHQVTQMGQEVILRCVPISNHLYFYWYRQILGQKVEFLVSFYNNEISEKSEIFDDQFSVERPDGSNFTLKIRSTKLEDSAMYFCASSERVGDPQEPQHFGDGTRLSIL.